One sample yielded the 10 T cell receptor beta chains listed below, sequenced in a study of blood T cell repertoires in COVID-19. The table came from immunoSEQ multiplex PCR; TCRdb's copy has only in-frame clones and leaves some out. This table holds about 59,000 clones, about 83% found once. Sequenced sample: peripheral blood. All receptors derive from a woman of 80 years or more with acute or convalescent COVID-19.

This clone was observed a single time. The chain employs TRBV30 and TRBJ1-1, with D unresolved. V lost 0 bases and J lost 1, with 9 bases in between. CDR3 length: 14 amino acids. Germline-derived CDR1 and CDR2 are GTSNPN and SVGIG (reference sequence). The CDR3 region has the DNA TGTGCCTGGAGTGTACTTGCGGAGAACACTGAAGCTTTCTTT. This codes for CAWSVLAENTEAFF.

The rearrangement links TRBV2 to TRBJ2-3, with D possibly TRBD2 on 6 matching bases. V was shortened by 6 bases and J by 3 bases, with 10 bases between the two germline ends. The CDR3 has 13 amino acids. In germline, CDR1 is SNHLY, CDR2 FYNNEI. The CDR3 DNA is TGTGCCAGCAGCCCGGGGGTAACAGATACGCAGTATTTT. It translates to CASSPGVTDTQYF. The whole variable domain, remainder taken from reference TRBV2 and TRBJ2-3, is EPEVTQTPSHQVTQMGQEVILRCVPISNHLYFYWYRQILGQKVEFLVSFYNNEISEKSEIFDDQFSVERPDGSNFTLKIRSTKLEDSAMYFCASSPGVTDTQYFGPGTRLTVL.

CDR3 sequence reads: CASTQTQGYEQYF. CDR3 sequence (DNA): TGTGCCAGCACCCAAACCCAGGGCTACGAGCAGTACTTC. The V gene is TRBV27, the J gene TRBJ2-7, with D tentatively TRBD1 (5 bases). V was shortened by 7 bases and J by 3 bases, with 13 bases between the two germline ends. The CDR3 is made up of 13 amino acids. Germline CDR1 reads MNHEY; CDR2 reads SMNVEV (reference sequence).

The rearrangement uses TRBV24-1 and TRBJ1-2; possible D gene TRBD1, 6 bases. The CDR3 is 17 residues long. Trimming pared 3 bases from V and 6 bases from J, leaving 22 bases between. Per the germline V gene, CDR1 is KGHDR and CDR2 is SFDVKD. The CDR3 coding sequence is TGTGCCACCAGTGATCGAAAGACCACCGGGACAAAGAATGGCTACACCTTC. It translates to CATSDRKTTGTKNGYTF.

The chain couples TRBV28 to TRBJ2-7; 8 bases fit TRBD1. Germline V CDR1 and CDR2: MDHEN, SYDVKM. V dropped 10 bases and J dropped 3; count of bases not matched to a gene: 14. CDR3 size: 15 residues. The CDR3 bases are TGTGCCACTTTACAACTAGGGACAGGAAGCTACGAGCAGTACTTC. Protein product: CATLQLGTGSYEQYF.

This sequence joins TRBV15 and TRBJ2-1; D is perhaps TRBD1 (5 bases). V was shortened by 0 bases and J by 9 bases, with 9 bases between the two germline ends. Germline CDR1 reads LNHNV; CDR2 reads YYDKDF (reference sequence). This CDR3 is built from 13 residues. The CDR3: CATSRDVQGEQFF. The CDR3 DNA reads TGTGCCACCAGCAGAGATGTCCAGGGTGAGCAGTTCTTC.

The V and J genes are TRBV5-4 and TRBJ1-1; TRBD1 aligns across 7 bases. The CDR3 has 15 residues. V was pared by 0 bases and J by 1 base, with 3 bases of the junction left unmatched. CDR1 and CDR2 from the germline V gene are SGHNT and YYREEE (reference sequence). The CDR3 here is CASSLAKGANTEAFF. CDR3 in DNA: TGTGCCAGCAGCTTGGCGAAGGGGGCGAACACTGAAGCTTTCTTT.

V is TRBV2 and J is TRBJ1-5; a possible D gene is TRBD1 (5 bases). Germline lookup yields CDR1 SNHLY and CDR2 FYNNEI. V lost 6 bases, J lost 4 bases, and 13 bases lay in between. This CDR3 spans 14 amino acids. The CDR3 nucleotides are TGTGCCAGCAGGGCTCTTGGGGGGAATCAGCCCCAGCATTTT. It encodes CASRALGGNQPQHF.

This clone was seen just once. This chain uses TRBV18 with TRBJ2-5; TRBD2 might be the D (5 bases). Trimming cost V 0 bases and J 5 bases, with 10 bases left between them. The CDR3 is 14 residues long. Germline V gene lookup returns CDR1 KGHSH and CDR2 LQKENI. The CDR3 here is CASSPPRVRETQYF. CDR3 sequence (DNA): TGTGCCAGCTCACCACCGAGGGTGCGGGAGACCCAGTACTTC.

V gene TRBV7-8 combines with J gene TRBJ2-3; perhaps TRBD1 as D (7 bases). The CDR3 loop spans 15 amino acids. V lost 4 bases, J lost 3 bases, and 14 bases lay in between. Germline loops: CDR1 SGHVS, CDR2 FQNEAQ. The DNA for the CDR3 is TGTGCCAGCAGCTCAGAGACAGGGAGGACAGATACGCAGTATTTT. This codes for CASSSETGRTDTQYF.